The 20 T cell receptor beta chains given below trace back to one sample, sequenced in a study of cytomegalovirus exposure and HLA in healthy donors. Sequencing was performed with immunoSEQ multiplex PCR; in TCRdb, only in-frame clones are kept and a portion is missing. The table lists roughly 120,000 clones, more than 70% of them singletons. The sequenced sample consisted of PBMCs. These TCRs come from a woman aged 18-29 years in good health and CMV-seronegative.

In DNA, the CDR3 is TGTGCCAGCAGTAGAGGGGGAGCTAACACCGGGGAGCTGTTTTTT. It codes for CASSRGGANTGELFF. The V and J genes are TRBV9 and TRBJ2-2, with D tentatively TRBD1 (6 bases). The CDR3 loop spans 15 amino acids. Germline loops: CDR1 SGDLS, CDR2 YYNGEE. The V gene lost 5 bases and the J gene lost 2 bases, with 13 bases spanning the gap.

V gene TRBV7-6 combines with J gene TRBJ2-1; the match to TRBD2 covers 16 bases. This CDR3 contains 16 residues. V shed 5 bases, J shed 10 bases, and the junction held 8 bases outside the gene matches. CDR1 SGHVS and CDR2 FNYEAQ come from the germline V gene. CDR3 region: CASSMGTSGRAAEQFF. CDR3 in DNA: TGTGCCAGCAGCATGGGGACTAGCGGGAGGGCGGCGGAGCAGTTCTTC.

The CDR3 loop reads CSVVVRGASTEAFF. CDR3 DNA sequence: TGCAGCGTTGTGGTCAGGGGGGCTAGCACTGAAGCTTTCTTT. The chain joins TRBV29-1 to TRBJ1-1; 7 bases map to TRBD1. Germline CDR1 reads SQVTM; CDR2 reads ANQGSEA. The CDR3 runs 14 residues. With 4 bases clipped from V and 4 bases from J, the junction kept 9 bases outside the gene matches.

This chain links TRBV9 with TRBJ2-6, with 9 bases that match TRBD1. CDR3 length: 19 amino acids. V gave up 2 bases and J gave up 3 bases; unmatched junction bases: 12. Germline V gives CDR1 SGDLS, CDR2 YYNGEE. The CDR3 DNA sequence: TGTGCCAGCAGCGTCGATCCCGGGACAGGGTTTGGTGGGGCCAACGTCCTGACTTTC. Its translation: CASSVDPGTGFGGANVLTF.

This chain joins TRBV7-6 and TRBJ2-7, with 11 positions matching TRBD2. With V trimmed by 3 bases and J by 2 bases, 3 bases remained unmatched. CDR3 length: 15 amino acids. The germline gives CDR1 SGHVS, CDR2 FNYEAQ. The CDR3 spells CASSLGTSGPYEQYF. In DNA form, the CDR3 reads TGTGCCAGCAGCTTGGGGACTAGCGGACCCTACGAGCAGTACTTC.

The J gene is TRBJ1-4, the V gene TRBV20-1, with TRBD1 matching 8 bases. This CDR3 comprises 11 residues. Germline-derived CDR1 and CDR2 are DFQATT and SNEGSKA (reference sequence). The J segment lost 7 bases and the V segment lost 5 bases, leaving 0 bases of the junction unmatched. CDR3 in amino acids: CSADRGEKLFF. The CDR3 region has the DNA TGCAGTGCTGACAGGGGTGAAAAACTGTTTTTT.

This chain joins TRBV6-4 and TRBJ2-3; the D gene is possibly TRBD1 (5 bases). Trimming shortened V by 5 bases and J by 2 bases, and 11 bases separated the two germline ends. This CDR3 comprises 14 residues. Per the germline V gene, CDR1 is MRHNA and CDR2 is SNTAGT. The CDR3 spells CASSRDRSTDTQYF. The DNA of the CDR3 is TGTGCCAGCAGTCGAGACAGATCCACAGATACGCAGTATTTT.

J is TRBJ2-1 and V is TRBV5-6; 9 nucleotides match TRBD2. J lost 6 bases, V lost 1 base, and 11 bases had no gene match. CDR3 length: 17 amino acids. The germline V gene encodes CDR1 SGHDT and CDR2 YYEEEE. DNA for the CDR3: TGTGCCAGCAGCTTGCCCGTACTAGCGGGTGATTTCAATGAGCAGTTCTTC. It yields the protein CASSLPVLAGDFNEQFF. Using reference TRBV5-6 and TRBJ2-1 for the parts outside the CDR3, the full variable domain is DAGVTQSPTHLIKTRGQQVTLRCSPKSGHDTVSWYQQALGQGPQFIFQYYEEEERQRGNFPDRFSGHQFPNYSSELNVNALLLGDSALYLCASSLPVLAGDFNEQFFGPGTRLTVL.

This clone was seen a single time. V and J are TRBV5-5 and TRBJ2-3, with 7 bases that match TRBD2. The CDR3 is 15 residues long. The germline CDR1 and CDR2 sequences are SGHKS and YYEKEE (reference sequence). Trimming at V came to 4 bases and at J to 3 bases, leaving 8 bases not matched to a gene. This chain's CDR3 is CASSRAGFLTDTQYF. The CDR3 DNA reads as TGTGCCAGCAGCCGAGCGGGGTTCCTAACAGATACGCAGTATTTT.

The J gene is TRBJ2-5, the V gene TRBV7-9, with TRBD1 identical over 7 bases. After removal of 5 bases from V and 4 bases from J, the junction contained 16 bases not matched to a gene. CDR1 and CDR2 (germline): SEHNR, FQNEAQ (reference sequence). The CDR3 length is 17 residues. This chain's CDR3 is CASSRTPGQSGGETQYF. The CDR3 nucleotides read TGTGCCAGCAGCCGAACACCGGGACAGTCTGGGGGAGAGACCCAGTACTTC.

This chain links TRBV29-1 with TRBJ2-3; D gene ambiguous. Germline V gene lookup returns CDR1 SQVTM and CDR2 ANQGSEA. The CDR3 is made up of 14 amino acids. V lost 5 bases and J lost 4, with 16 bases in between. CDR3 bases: TGCAGCGTTCGCCGCCGGTTGGGCGCAGATACGCAGTATTTT. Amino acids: CSVRRRLGADTQYF.

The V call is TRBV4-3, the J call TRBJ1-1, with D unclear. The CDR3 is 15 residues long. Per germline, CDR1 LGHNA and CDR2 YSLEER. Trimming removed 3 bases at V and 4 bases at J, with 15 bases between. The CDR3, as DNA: TGCGCCAGCAGCCACGGAAACGCGGGGATCACTGAAGCTTTCTTT. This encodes CASSHGNAGITEAFF.

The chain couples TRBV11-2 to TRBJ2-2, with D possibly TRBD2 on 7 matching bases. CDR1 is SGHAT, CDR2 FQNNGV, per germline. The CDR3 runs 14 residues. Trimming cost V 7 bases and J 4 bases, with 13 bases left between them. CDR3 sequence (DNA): TGTGCCAGCAAGAGGGGGGGCCCCACCGGGGAGCTGTTTTTT. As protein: CASKRGGPTGELFF.

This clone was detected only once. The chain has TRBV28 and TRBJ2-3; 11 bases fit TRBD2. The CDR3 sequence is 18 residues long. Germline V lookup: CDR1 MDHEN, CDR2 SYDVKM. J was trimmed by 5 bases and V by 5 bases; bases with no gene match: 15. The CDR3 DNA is TGTGCCAGCAGTCAGCTAACGTTAGCGGGAGGGCCTGTAGATACGCAGTATTTT. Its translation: CASSQLTLAGGPVDTQYF.

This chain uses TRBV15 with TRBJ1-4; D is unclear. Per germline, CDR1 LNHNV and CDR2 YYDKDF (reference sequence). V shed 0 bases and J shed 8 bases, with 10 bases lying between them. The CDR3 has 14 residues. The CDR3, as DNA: TGTGCCACCAGCAGAGATTTACGGAGCGAAAAACTGTTTTTT. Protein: CATSRDLRSEKLFF.

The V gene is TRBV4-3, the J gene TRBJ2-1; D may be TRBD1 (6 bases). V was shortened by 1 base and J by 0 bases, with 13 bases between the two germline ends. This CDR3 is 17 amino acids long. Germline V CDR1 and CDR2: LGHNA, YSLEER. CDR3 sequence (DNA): TGCGCCAGCAGCCAAGGAGGGGGATCGCCCTCCTACAATGAGCAGTTCTTC. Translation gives CASSQGGGSPSYNEQFF.

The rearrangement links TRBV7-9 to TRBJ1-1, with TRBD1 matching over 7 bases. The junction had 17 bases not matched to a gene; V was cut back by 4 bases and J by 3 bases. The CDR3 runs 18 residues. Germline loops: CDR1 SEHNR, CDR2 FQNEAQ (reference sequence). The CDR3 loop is CASSWGPLITGADTEAFF. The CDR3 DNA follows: TGTGCCAGCAGCTGGGGGCCCTTAATCACAGGGGCTGACACTGAAGCTTTCTTT.

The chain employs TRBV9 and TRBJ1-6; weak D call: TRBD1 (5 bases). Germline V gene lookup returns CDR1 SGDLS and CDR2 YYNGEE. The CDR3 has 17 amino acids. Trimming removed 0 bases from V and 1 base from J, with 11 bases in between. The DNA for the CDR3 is TGTGCCAGCAGCGTAGGGCAGGGAAGGTCCTATAATTCACCCCTCCACTTT. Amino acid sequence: CASSVGQGRSYNSPLHF.

CDR3 loop: CASSPIGTGASAGANVLTF. The CDR3 bases are TGTGCCAGCTCACCAATAGGGACAGGGGCCTCAGCAGGGGCCAACGTCCTGACTTTC. The V call is TRBV18, the J call TRBJ2-6; 10 positions match TRBD1. Per the germline V gene, CDR1 is KGHSH and CDR2 is LQKENI. This CDR3 comprises 19 residues. The V segment lost 2 bases and the J segment 4 bases; nucleotides outside the gene matches: 11.

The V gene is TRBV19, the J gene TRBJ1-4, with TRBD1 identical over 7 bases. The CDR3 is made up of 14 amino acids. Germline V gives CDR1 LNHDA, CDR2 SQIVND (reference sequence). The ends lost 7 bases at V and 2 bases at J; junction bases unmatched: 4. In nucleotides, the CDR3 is TGTGCCAGTACGGGACAGAAGACTAATGAAAAACTGTTTTTT. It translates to CASTGQKTNEKLFF. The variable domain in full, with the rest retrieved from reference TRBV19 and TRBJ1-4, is DGGITQSPKYLFRKEGQNVTLSCEQNLNHDAMYWYRQDPGQGLRLIYYSQIVNDFQKGDIAEGYSVSREKKESFPLTVTSAQKNPTAFYLCASTGQKTNEKLFFGSGTQLSVL.